Reported below is one T cell receptor beta chain. This clone was counted only a few times. The clone's antigen remains unknown. Within one base of it there is no much larger clone, and no base qualities were kept. This sample was included in a study of cytomegalovirus exposure and HLA in healthy donors (dated by TCRdb to 2017 to 2019). Concerning the study at large: According to an earlier analysis of 550 to 750 of the donors, about 179 million T cells yielded some 120 million unique TCR beta sequences and about 300 Gb of sequence data. Roughly 300 gigabases of sequencing data and approximately 80 million unique TCR sequences were included in an early release covering over 600 HLA-typed donors. Among the approximately 430 genotyped donors, under 90% belonged to the genetic ancestry cluster associated with self-reported Caucasian donors. The aim of the study was to test whether cataloging public T cell receptors could identify signatures of past pathogen exposure. Using immunosequencing, the study profiled T cell repertoires from 666 subjects and related those repertoires to cytomegalovirus serostatus. In addition to the first cohort of hundreds of subjects, a separate validation cohort of 120 different subjects was used. To predict cytomegalovirus infection status, the study brought together high-throughput TCR immunosequencing, statistical association of individual TCRs with disease status, and machine learning. A later analysis re-examined previously published TCR beta repertoires from about 700 donors and added high-resolution HLA genotyping to investigate patterns of TCR occurrence. The later analysis used no new phenotypic data to find candidate immune exposures, relying instead on TCR beta sequences and their occurrence across donors. An earlier analysis of approximately 580 of the donors used high-throughput TCR beta sequencing to judge whether each TCR beta V gene segment behaved as functional or pseudogenic. Donor age, sex, ethnicity and CMV serostatus were compiled alongside the repertoire data. Genome-wide SNP genotypes for about 60% of the 666 donors were used in a later genetic analysis, which treated that subset as a discovery cohort. Every repertoire in the discovery cohort had been generated on one and the same sequencing platform. HLA typing covered class I and class II loci at four-digit resolution. The number of donors typed differed by locus, with roughly 620-630 for A, B, C, DRB1 and DQB1, approximately 500 for DQA1, 600 to 610 for DPA1, and around 460 for DPB1. About five DR-DQ haplotypes were treated as single units for association and clustering because of strong linkage in the cohort. Across approximately 420 genotyped donors of the cohort, an average of roughly 230,000 unique TCR beta nucleotide sequences per donor were sequenced, and roughly a sixth of those sequences were non-productive.

The cohort comprised 710 or so healthy bone marrow donors. Cohort members were all nominally healthy when sampled, although unrecorded immune exposures were likely present. The donor tested CMV seropositive, placing the donor among the approximately 290 seropositive members of the cohort. A peripheral blood sample was collected from each donor, and TCR beta sequencing was performed on peripheral blood mononuclear cells. Genomic DNA was extracted from the blood cell samples with the Qiagen DNeasy Blood Extraction Kit. Findings and caveats that apply to the study as a whole: According to a later genetic analysis, donors in an Asian-associated ancestry cluster had fewer N-insertions in productive TCRs than the approximately 630-donor mean. The sequencing pipeline was judged likely to have produced a cluster of highly shared sequence variants as a technical artifact. A total of roughly 160 TCR beta chains were listed by the study as associated with cytomegalovirus. Because HLA typing was unavailable for some donors at each locus, only the typed subset was used in association tests. Sequencing depth was assumed to be roughly uniform across donors in the presence/absence analyses, though that assumption may not hold. The authors suggested that the approach could potentially be generalized to other disease states and immunological phenotypes. Immune exposure information for the cohort was limited to CMV serostatus. According to a later analysis, parvovirus B19, influenza, CMV and Epstein-Barr virus appeared linked to several top co-occurrence clusters. A few of the identified cytomegalovirus-associated TCR beta chains were confirmed in vitro to be specific for cytomegalovirus antigens. V-gene and J-gene trimming of TCR beta chains was associated with a missense DCLRE1C variant in a later genetic analysis, and the association was replicated in an independent cohort. Specific HLA alleles were associated with over 15,000 TCR beta sequences at a false discovery rate of 0.05 in a later analysis. When HLA alleles, especially DR and DQ, strongly co-occurred, TCR associations were difficult to assign to individual alleles. This cohort had only TCR beta chains sequenced, and the lack of alpha or paired-chain data limited which features could be detected. Some IMGT-functional V segments, including TRBV6-2 and TRBV6-3, could not be distinguished by the 87-base-pair reads and were therefore excluded. Seventeen rarely observed V segments, including chromosome 9 orphons, were excluded from the earlier analysis of about 600 of the donors because counts were too low. Most TCR sequences were observed very rarely across donors, whereas some public TCRs were present in many individuals. Compared with equally common non-associated chains, HLA-associated TCR beta chains in a later analysis were more clonally expanded and had lower generation probabilities. A later analysis found that TCR association rates varied across HLA loci, with DRB1 alleles showing the most associated TCRs and HLA-C alleles the fewest. Cytomegalovirus status was reported to be diagnosed by the classifier with high specificity and sensitivity in both the original and validation cohorts. Broadly in line with IMGT annotations, most TCR beta V segments showed up in productive rearrangements about 87% or about 30% of the time in an earlier analysis of 587 of the donors. A later analysis found that most CMV-associated TCR beta chains appeared HLA-restricted, with HLA associations seemingly driven largely by CMV exposure. Linkage disequilibrium might explain the correlated functional status among segregating V segments, but an unknown experimental factor could not be ruled out. A further reported finding was that TCR beta sequences accurately predicted the HLA-A and HLA-B alleles for most subjects in the first cohort.

CDR1 and CDR2 were assigned from the germline V gene as MDHEN and SYDVKM. Measured from the cysteine to the phenylalanine, the CDR3 is 14 residues long. The only DNA kept is the CDR3, 42 bases in frame from the first base. The junction carries 10 bases between V and J, which are trimmed by 0 bases and 5 bases respectively. Libraries were constructed by the immunoSEQ multiplex PCR assay. The multiplex PCR relied on a mix of 60 forward primers for TCR Vbeta segments and 13 reverse primers for TCR Jbeta segments. The CDR3 region of rearranged TCR beta genes was amplified from genomic DNA by a multiplex PCR assay. Amplified TCR beta libraries were sequenced as 87-base-pair reads on the Illumina HiSeq System. Concerning the study's data processing: Across the 700 or so repertoires, a later analysis counted 78 million or so unique TCR beta chains, roughly 11 million of which were shared by at least two donors. Raw reads were error-corrected and collapsed into unique sequences by a nearest-neighbor algorithm in which closely related sequences were merged to remove PCR and sequencing errors. Alignment of CDR3 sequences to IMGT reference sequences was used to assign V, D and J gene segments. For a sequence to be retained, a match of at least six nucleotides to both a V gene segment and a J gene segment was required. A rearrangement counted as productive if the CDR3 had no stop codons and remained in frame with V and J, and every other rearrangement counted as non-productive. Following IMGT convention, CDR3 was defined as the stretch from the second conserved V-encoded cysteine to the conserved J-encoded phenylalanine. The earlier analysis of 587 of the donors excluded any sequence lacking an unambiguous match to a single V gene segment. In an earlier analysis of approximately 610 of the donors, V segments were called functional above 56.7% productive rearrangements and were called segregating when the between-donor standard deviation exceeded 5%. A statistical classification framework was built to diagnose cytomegalovirus status from the catalog of TCR beta chain sequences. In a later analysis, TCR nucleotide sequences were compared against IMGT/GENE-DB human TR gene sequences so that V and J genes could be assigned. Using the TCRdist pipeline, a later analysis assigned CDR3 sequences along with most-parsimonious VDJ recombination scenarios. In a later analysis, every TCR beta chain was defined by the combination of its CDR3 amino acid sequence and its V-gene family, and reads without a unique V-gene family were dropped. To address suspected cross-contamination and a sequencing artifact, a later analysis removed approximately 590 highly shared, low-generation-probability nucleotide sequences. In a later analysis, a clonal expansion index for each public chain was calculated from normalized within-repertoire ranks of inferred template counts. In a later analysis, generation probabilities were computed with a VDJ recombination model fitted to out-of-frame rearrangements, and the resulting probabilities were checked against IGoR. Hypergeometric tests were used in a later analysis to score TCR-TCR, TCR-HLA and TCR-CMV co-occurrence, with a repertoire-size bias correction applied to the TCR pairs. A later analysis estimated false discovery rates by permuting HLA or CMV assignments 20 times. In a later analysis, co-occurring TCRs were grouped using DBSCAN, with TCRdist sequence similarity added in when clustering inside HLA-allele-positive subsets. Co-occurrence clustering excluded repertoires with fewer than 30,000 or more than 120,000 public chains, plus five with anomalous nucleotide sharing. TCRdb obtained this table from immuneACCESS and retained in-frame rearrangements with V and J assigned. These tables miss some clones; where compared with another copy, unresolved V genes account for less than half of the shortfall, and the remainder is unexplained. Clone size and the V and J calls come from that table; the DNA yielded D and trimming. The sample includes 95,000 to 150,000 clones, with around 66% observed a single time. The top ten clones comprise about 8% of the sample.

Recombination linked TRBV28 to TRBJ1-2; no D gene can be assigned with confidence. This clonotype was sampled from a woman aged 40 to 49 in good health and CMV-seropositive. The sample taken for sequencing was PBMCs. The sequence in DNA is TGTGCCAGCAGTTTATGGGGAGACGCGTATGGCTACACCTTC. Translated, this gives CASSLWGDAYGYTF.